The T cell receptor (beta chain) under discussion was sequenced for a study of control samples from healthy donors and cancer patients. Germline V gene data show CDR1 as MNHNS and CDR2 as SASEGT. The CDR3 spans 14 residues. V dropped 0 bases and J dropped 8 bases, with 13 bases sitting between them. Using immunoSEQ multiplex PCR, the repertoire was profiled, and TCRdb retains in-frame clones only, with some absent. The sample holds roughly 21,000 clones; around 84% are singletons and the top ten take roughly 24%. The table lists this clone with a few counts. The sequencing input was PBMCs. This clonotype originated in a man between 60 and 75 years old with colorectal cancer. The chain uses TRBV6-1 and TRBJ1-2; no clear D gene. CDR3 region: CASSEASRVQGYTF. The CDR3 DNA is TGTGCCAGCAGTGAAGCTTCTAGGGTCCAGGGCTACACCTTC.